Reported below is one T cell receptor (beta chain). As yet, its antigen is unknown. Losses at the gene ends were 1 base for V and 0 bases for J; bases not matched to a gene: 0. Germline V gives CDR1 SGHVS, CDR2 FQNEAQ. This CDR3 spans 15 amino acids. Sequencing was done on patients that had shown CD8+CD57+ cell expansion by flow cytometry. Genomic DNA was employed as the template in profiling TCR beta VDJ and CDR3. TCRdb reprocessed the reads with MiXCR, giving one entry per CDR3 protein. Of around 200,000 distinct CDR3 sequences listed, over 55% are singletons. The data were obtained in a study of CD8+CD57+ T cells in acquired aplastic anemia. Study results and caveats: Patients shared 25 to 30 CD8+ CDR3 sequences with controls.

The clonotype comes from a human donor with aplastic anemia. Sample: sorted CD4+, CD8+, or CD8+CD57+ T cells (not recorded which) from PBMCs. The chain has TRBV7-8 and TRBJ2-7; TRBD2 matches at 10 bases. CDR3 sequence: CASSLGTSGSYEQYF. The CDR3 DNA follows: TGTGCCAGCAGCTTAGGGACTAGCGGCTCCTACGAGCAGTACTTC.